This T cell receptor (beta chain) comes out of a study of monozygotic twins with inflammatory bowel disease. Study conclusions and caveats: On the inverse Simpson index, IBD patients scored lower for TCRbeta diversity than healthy co-twins.

A 6-nucleotide sample barcode was carried by the UMIs, which template switching added. TCRdb reprocessed the 5' RACE reads and keeps a single row for each CDR3 protein, giving no DNA. The listing contains about 380,000 distinct CDR3 sequences. This CDR3 has 14 residues. Remarks on this clonotype: Its antigen is unknown.

Donors each gave over 2 ml of blood. This TCR derives from a human donor with ulcerative colitis or Crohn's disease, or a healthy co-twin of an affected twin (not recorded which). Specimen: blood. The chain joins TRBV12-3 or TRBV12-4 to TRBJ1-2; TCRdb reports TRBD1, a call that lacks DNA to check it against. CDR3 sequence: CASSARQGNYGYTF.